The rows below give T cell receptor beta chains drawn from one sample of a study of T-cell memory formation after mild COVID-19. TCRdb reprocessed the 5' RACE reads with MiXCR, giving one entry per CDR3 protein. This sample has 550,000 to 600,000 distinct CDR3 sequences, with 20% to 25% found just once. Sequenced input: PBMCs or a T cell subset sorted from them (not recorded which). Receptors were obtained from an adult woman who had mild COVID-19 (a few samples of this study predate the infection). Cell type and time point are not known. Both conserved end residues are part of each CDR3. The D gene is left open where the match is weak. The listing skips clone size in some rows; elsewhere it reads once, few, many or a size class.

cdr3_nt cdr3_aa v_call clone_size d_call j_call
TGTGCCAGCAGAGAACCGAGGGGGCGCTTCTATGAGCAGTTCTTC CASREPRGRFYEQFF TRBV6-2/TRBV6-3 NA TRBD1 TRBJ2-1
TGTGCCAGCAGCCAATATAAGGGTGGTGGCGGCTACACCTTC CASSQYKGGGGYTF TRBV14 NA NA TRBJ1-2
TGTGCCAGCAGCTTAGTAGGATCAACTAATGAAAAACTGTTTTTT CASSLVGSTNEKLFF TRBV5-5 few NA TRBJ1-4
TGTGCCAGCGGGGCTAGCGGGGGGTACAATGAGCAGTTCTTC CASGASGGYNEQFF TRBV3-1 few TRBD2 TRBJ2-1
TGTGCCAGCAGCTTAGCGCCCGGAAACTATGGCTACACCTTC CASSLAPGNYGYTF TRBV7-9 NA NA TRBJ1-2
TGCAGTGCCGATGGGACTAGCGGGACCTACGAGCAGTACTTC CSADGTSGTYEQYF TRBV20-1 NA TRBD2 TRBJ2-7
TGTGCCTACGTCGGGGGCCCGGACACTGAAGCTTTCTTT CAYVGGPDTEAFF TRBV7-9 NA NA TRBJ1-1
TGCGCCAGCAGCAAGGGGGCTGGTGAGCAGTTCTTC CASSKGAGEQFF TRBV5-1 few TRBD1 TRBJ2-1
TGTGCCAGCAGCCCGGGACTAGCGGGAGTCTATGAGCAGTTCTTC CASSPGLAGVYEQFF TRBV6-2/TRBV6-3 few TRBD2 TRBJ2-1
TGCAGTGCTAGAGATGTAGGCCTAGCGGGAGGTTTAGTCGGCACAGATACGCAGTATTTT CSARDVGLAGGLVGTDTQYF TRBV20-1 NA TRBD2 TRBJ2-3
TGTGCCATCAGTGGCAGGGATCATGGCTACACCTTC CAISGRDHGYTF TRBV10-3 many NA TRBJ1-2
TGTGCCAGCAGCTTAGTAATGGATTCACCCCTCCACTTT CASSLVMDSPLHF TRBV7-2 NA NA TRBJ1-6
TGCAGTGCTAGAGATCGGGGGGACCCAACCTACGAGCAGTACTTC CSARDRGDPTYEQYF TRBV20-1 few TRBD2 TRBJ2-7
TGTGCCAGCACCTCTACCATTTCAGGGGGTCGGGAGCAGTACTTC CASTSTISGGREQYF TRBV12-3/TRBV12-4 NA TRBD1 TRBJ2-7
TGCAGTGCTAAACCTCGACTAGCGGGACAAGAGACCCAGTACTTC CSAKPRLAGQETQYF TRBV20-1 NA TRBD2 TRBJ2-5
TGTGGAGGCAGCTCGGGACTAGCGGGTGACAATGAGCAGTTCTTC CGGSSGLAGDNEQFF TRBV7-9 NA TRBD2 TRBJ2-1